A single sample is the source of the 11 T cell receptor beta chains below, sequenced in a study of spatial heterogeneity in lung cancer. TCRdb analysed the 5' RACE reads with MiXCR anew, one entry per CDR3 protein. This sample has about 33,000 distinct CDR3 sequences, with about 10% found just once. The time point denotes: blood at routine non-recurrence follow-up after resection. The material sequenced was PBMCs, taken at follow-up. The receptors come from a female donor with early-stage non-small cell lung cancer.

This clonotype was seen many times. This sequence joins TRBV7-2 and TRBJ2-7; 7 nucleotides line up with TRBD1. The trim removed 5 bases at V and 3 bases at J, leaving 7 bases unmatched. Germline values: CDR1 SGHTA, CDR2 FQGNSA. The CDR3 is 14 residues long. The CDR3 DNA reads TGTGCCAGCAGCCCCTGGGACAGTGGCTACGAGCAGTACTTC. As protein: CASSPWDSGYEQYF.

The CDR3 DNA reads TGTGCCAGCAGTAACAGGGGTTATGGCTACACCTTC. It translates to CASSNRGYGYTF. This chain connects TRBV12-3 or TRBV12-4 to TRBJ1-2, with 7 nucleotides matching TRBD1. CDR3 length: 12 residues. The ends lost 5 bases at V and 5 bases at J; junction bases unmatched: 2.

This clonotype was detected only a few times. The J gene is TRBJ2-2, the V gene TRBV19; D unresolved. V lost 10 bases and J lost 5, with 20 bases in between. The CDR3 totals 15 residues. In germline, CDR1 is LNHDA, CDR2 SQIVND (reference sequence). The chain's CDR3 is CATTSTPGLTGELFF. CDR3 sequence (DNA): TGTGCCACTACCTCCACCCCGGGTTTGACCGGGGAGCTGTTTTTT.

This clonotype was detected ten times or more. The chain combines TRBV7-8 with TRBJ1-1, with D perhaps TRBD1 (6 bases). There are 14 residues in the CDR3. Between the trimmed V and J ends, which lost 0 bases and 6 bases, there was a span of 11 bases. In germline, CDR1 is SGHVS, CDR2 FQNEAQ. The CDR3 loop reads CASSLAGQPSEAFF. Here the CDR3 DNA reads TGTGCCAGCAGCTTAGCCGGACAGCCTTCTGAAGCTTTCTTT.

This clonotype was counted at least ten times. The genes are TRBV7-2 and TRBJ2-7; D not resolved. The CDR3 extends over 13 amino acids. V dropped 1 base and J dropped 7 bases, with 11 bases sitting between them. The germline gives CDR1 SGHTA, CDR2 FQGNSA. CDR3 protein: CASSLVGSWEQYF. In DNA, the CDR3 is TGTGCCAGCAGCTTAGTGGGAAGCTGGGAGCAGTACTTC.

Many counts were recorded for this clonotype. The gene calls are TRBV29-1 and TRBJ1-1; TRBD1 matches at 12 bases. The V gene end was trimmed by 5 bases and the J gene end by 3 bases; junction bases not matched to a gene: 1. In germline, CDR1 is SQVTM, CDR2 ANQGSEA. The CDR3 is made up of 13 amino acids. The CDR3 loop reads CSVWDRGHTEAFF. The CDR3 coding sequence is TGCAGCGTTTGGGACAGGGGGCACACTGAAGCTTTCTTT.

Many counts were recorded for this clonotype. The CDR3 region is CASSSDTFSGNTIYF. CDR3 in DNA: TGTGCCAGCAGCTCAGACACCTTCTCAGGAAACACCATATATTTT. This chain uses TRBV11-2 with TRBJ1-3, with D unclear. V was trimmed by 4 bases and J by 4 bases, leaving 14 bases between them. CDR3 length: 15 amino acids. Germline lookup yields CDR1 SGHAT and CDR2 FQNNGV.

By share, this clonotype ranks as medium-sized. The genes are TRBV5-1 and TRBJ2-3; TRBD1 agrees at 7 bases. Losses at the gene ends were 4 bases for V and 2 bases for J; bases not matched to a gene: 4. The CDR3 has 14 amino acids. Germline CDR1 is SGHRS and CDR2 is YFSETQ. Here the CDR3 reads CASSHGTATDTQYF. The CDR3 nucleotides read TGCGCCAGCAGCCACGGGACAGCCACAGATACGCAGTATTTT.

The chain joins TRBV6-5 to TRBJ1-5; D is ambiguous. The CDR3 has 14 amino acids. Trimming took 2 bases from V and 7 from J, leaving 12 bases between them. CDR1 and CDR2 from the germline V gene are MNHEY and SVGAGI. The CDR3: CASSYGPGLQPQHF. The CDR3 coding sequence is TGTGCCAGCAGTTACGGGCCCGGGCTACAGCCCCAGCATTTT.

Many counts were recorded for this clonotype. The rearrangement uses TRBV4-2 and TRBJ2-5, with a weak D call TRBD2 (6 bases). The CDR3 consists of 17 residues. CDR1 is LGHNA, CDR2 YNFKEQ, per germline. The V and J ends lost 0 bases and 5 bases respectively, with 19 bases between them. The CDR3 nucleotides read TGTGCCAGCAGCCAAGATTACCAACGGGGCGGGAAGGAGACCCAGTACTTC. It is translated as CASSQDYQRGGKETQYF.

The chain has TRBV7-2 and TRBJ2-7, with TRBD2 identical over 13 bases. V lost 4 bases and J lost 12; bases outside the gene matches: 6. Germline assignment: CDR1 SGHTA and CDR2 FQGNSA. The CDR3 runs to 13 residues. CDR3 region: CASSSGLAGLGYF. In DNA form, the CDR3 reads TGTGCCAGCAGCTCGGGACTAGCGGGGCTTGGGTACTTC.